The present T cell receptor beta chain was sequenced within a study of tissue T cells after allogeneic stem cell transplantation. Germline assignment: CDR1 GTSNPN and CDR2 SVGIG (reference sequence). Between the trimmed V and J ends, which lost 5 bases and 2 bases, there was a span of 12 bases. This CDR3 is 13 amino acids long. Generated by immunoSEQ multiplex PCR, the TCRdb table keeps only in-frame clones and is missing some. The sample holds 9,500 to 15,000 clones; around two thirds are singletons and the top ten take around 14%. GI sites, liver, skin and spleen were taken after median 9.75 post-mortem hours.

The specimen comprised tissue from the right colon, sampled at autopsy. This sequence originates from a woman aged 18-55 years with breast cancer. The chain employs TRBV30 and TRBJ1-1; D not certain. The DNA of the CDR3 is TGTGCCTGGGGGTTGACTTCAAACACTGAAGCTTTCTTT. Amino acids: CAWGLTSNTEAFF. Based on the CDR3 plus reference TRBV30 and TRBJ1-1, the full variable domain is SQTIHQWPATLVQPVGSPLSLECTVEGTSNPNLYWYRQAAGRGLQLLFYSVGIGQISSEVPQNLSASRPQDRQFILSSKKLLLSDSGFYLCAWGLTSNTEAFFGQGTRLTVV.